Sequencing of this T cell receptor beta chain was carried out in a study of PD-L1 blockade in urothelial cancer (dated by TCRdb to the late 2010s). For the study in its entirety: All patients started therapy around 2014 and received atezolizumab 1,200 mg intravenously every 3 weeks. About 90% of the 29 patients were identified as males with urothelial cancer of bladder origin, and a prior smoking history was reported by 18 of 29 patients. Patients had an ECOG performance status of 0 or 1 and had received between 0 and 3 prior chemotherapy regimens. Blood samples were analyzed at two time points: 3 weeks after treatment start (second dose) and 6 weeks after treatment start. Blood samples gave median yields of approximately 130,000 T cells and 80,000 or so unique TCRs, along with a median clonality of 0.080. Somatic, immune and clinical correlates of response to PD-L1 blockade with atezolizumab in urothelial cancer were the focus of an exploratory multi-omic analysis. Pretreatment tumor samples, along with matched peripheral blood collected serially before and after atezolizumab treatment, underwent TCR sequencing. Progression-free survival longer than 6 months counted as durable clinical benefit, and TCR features were additionally tested against both progression-free and overall survival. Whole exome sequencing and RNA sequencing of pretreatment tumors were performed alongside TCR sequencing in the same patients. About 10 patients achieved durable clinical benefit and some 21 did not. Under 30 patients had pretreatment blood TCR-seq, around 25 had at least one posttreatment blood collection, and around 25 had tumor TCR-seq. Points the paper makes about the study in general: Among patients with durable benefit, tumor-associated TCR clones showed greater expansion in peripheral blood 3 weeks after treatment started (n ≈ 24, p = 0.022). Because of the small sample size (n ≈ 27) and the many exploratory analyses performed, the results are intended to be regarded as hypothesis-generating. Improved progression-free and overall survival was found to be associated with pretreatment peripheral blood TCR clonality below the median.

The time point label corresponds to: peripheral blood 6 weeks after treatment start. The cohort comprised fewer than 35 patients with locally advanced or metastatic urothelial carcinoma treated at Memorial Sloan Kettering on a trial protocol. Peripheral blood mononuclear cells were collected pretreatment and during treatment, at between 1 and 8 total time points per patient. The Qiagen DNeasy Blood extraction kit was used to purify genomic DNA from total PBMCs and from tumor samples. Collected pretreatment and during treatment, PBMCs were isolated and stored as previously described. Synthetic TCR analog templates were spiked into each PCR to estimate absolute template abundance from read counts. The immunoSEQ assay was used to amplify TCRbeta CDR3 regions from genomic DNA with bias-controlled V and J gene primers. Sequencing of rearranged TCRbeta segments was performed at approximately 20X coverage. Per the authors' processing: Sequencing errors were corrected by clustering, and CDR3s were annotated against IMGT so that V, D and J genes could be assigned. Only productive TCRbeta rearrangements were used in downstream analyses, excluding out-of-frame or stop-codon sequences. To compute clonality, Shannon entropy was normalized by the log of the number of unique productive sequences and then subtracted from one. Clones differing between time points or between blood and tumor were identified by Fisher's exact test with Benjamini-Hochberg correction at adjusted p below 0.01. TCRdb's version of the immuneACCESS table is confined to in-frame rearrangements and falls short of the full clone set. An unresolved V gene accounts for under half of the shortfall where checked; the remainder is of unknown origin. V, J and clone size are taken as reported in that table, and D and trimming were inferred from the DNA itself. The sample yields around 120,000 clones; around 89% were counted once. Together, the top ten hold around 1.7% of the sample.

About this clone: This receptor's antigen is unknown. Qualities for individual bases were not recorded, and no much larger clone is one base off.

Including cysteine and phenylalanine, the CDR3 has 14 amino acids. The CDR3 DNA has 42 bases and is translated from base 1. Relative to germline, V is 1 base shorter and J is 3 bases shorter, with 7 bases between their ends. CDR1 SGHAT and CDR2 FQNNGV were looked up in the germline V gene. The chain couples TRBV11-2 to TRBJ2-1; tentative D gene TRBD2, with 6 bases matching. The TCR comes from a man in his 60s with urothelial cancer. The specimen comprised PBMCs, sampled around atezolizumab (anti-PD-L1) treatment. The CDR3 reads CASSLAGSYNEQFF. The DNA sequence is as follows: TGTGCCAGCAGCTTAGCCGGGAGCTACAATGAGCAGTTCTTC.